The T cell receptor (beta chain) described here comes from a study of shared clonotypes between healthy human individuals. Regarding the study as a whole: Unshared clonotypes carried lower generation probabilities than those common to all four donors.

The CDR3 spans 14 residues. The V and J ends lost 6 bases and 4 bases respectively, with 13 bases between them. Germline CDR1 is MNHNY and CDR2 is SVGAGI (reference sequence). All donors qualified as healthy HIV-negative adults and had experienced no recent acute infections or vaccinations. Per the original data handling: Junction-only immunoSEQ sequences carried no quality scores, so filtering differed. TCRdb's copy holds only in-frame clones and misses some; the assay was immunoSEQ multiplex PCR. From that table come the V and J calls and clone size; the DNA was used to work out D and trimming. The profile shows 2,500,000 or so clones, approximately 94% of them singletons. Comment on this clone: Its target is unknown.

The V and J genes are TRBV6-6 and TRBJ1-3; D is perhaps TRBD1 (5 bases). Sequenced input: naive CD4+ T cells sorted from blood. Subset here: CD45RA+ positively selected. The source of this sequence is a man aged 18-30 years in good health. CDR3 coding DNA: TGTGCCAGCAGGGATCAGGGCTCCGGAAACACCATATATTTT. Protein product: CASRDQGSGNTIYF.